The next 4 T cell receptor beta chains were all read from a single sample in a study of cytomegalovirus exposure and HLA in healthy donors. Primers included in the PCR were 60 Vbeta and 13 Jbeta primers. Clones were read by immunoSEQ multiplex PCR, and TCRdb kept only the in-frame ones, dropping some. This repertoire shows fewer than 150,000 clones, roughly 80% found once; its top ten account for roughly 4%. The sample was PBMCs. The receptor set was obtained from a man aged 40-49 years in good health and CMV-seropositive.

This clone is a singleton in its sample. The V call is TRBV5-1, the J call TRBJ2-2; D is undetermined. The CDR3 is 11 amino acids. V lost 0 bases to trimming and J lost 10 bases, with 4 bases between them. Germline V gene sequence: CDR1 SGHRS, CDR2 YFSETQ. The CDR3 nucleotides read TGCGCCAGCAGCTTGGCGGTGGAGCTGTTTTTT. The encoded protein is CASSLAVELFF.

In its sample, this clone was seen once. The J gene is TRBJ2-1, the V gene TRBV2; 8 bases are a match to TRBD2. The CDR3 contains 14 residues. The V and J ends lost 7 bases and 8 bases, in that order; junction bases with no gene match: 10. Germline CDR1 is SNHLY and CDR2 is FYNNEI. CDR3 in DNA: TGTGCCAGCAACGCGGGAGGCGCTAAAGATGAGCAGTTCTTC. Its protein is CASNAGGAKDEQFF.

The chain employs TRBV9 and TRBJ2-3; TRBD1 might be the D (6 bases). The germline V gene has CDR1 SGDLS and CDR2 YYNGEE. The CDR3 sequence is 14 residues long. Trimming stripped 2 bases from V and 4 bases from J, with 11 bases between. CDR3 sequence reads: CASSVSGEADTQYF. The CDR3 DNA reads TGTGCCAGCAGCGTCTCAGGGGAAGCAGATACGCAGTATTTT.

The chain links TRBV7-6 to TRBJ2-7; D gene uncertain. CDR3 length: 12 amino acids. The germline CDR1 and CDR2 sequences are SGHVS and FNYEAQ. Trimming pared 5 bases from V and 2 bases from J, leaving 7 bases between. The CDR3 coding sequence is TGTGCCAGCAGCGATAGAACCTACGAGCAGTACTTC. Its translation is CASSDRTYEQYF.